A selection of T cell receptor beta chains follows, all from one sample in a study of T cells after yellow fever vaccination. TCRdb itself ran the 5' RACE reads through MiXCR, one entry per CDR3 protein. The sample holds around 590,000 distinct CDR3 sequences, roughly 12% seen once. The sample in question was PBMCs, obtained on the day of the yellow fever booster vaccination. The receptors stem from a man younger than 45 who received the YFV17D yellow fever vaccine. Both conserved end residues are part of each CDR3. The order of the fields is V gene, clone size, J gene, D gene, CDR3 protein, CDR3 DNA. The D gene is left open where the match is weak. Clone sizes are given selectively: once, few, many, or a class where the clone is expanded.

>TRBV20-1|-|TRBJ2-3|TRBD2
CSAKTSHTQYF
TGCAGTGCCAAGACTAGCCATACGCAGTATTTT
>TRBV7-3|-|TRBJ2-2|-
CASSPSTGSGELFF
TGTGCCAGCAGCCCTAGCACAGGGTCCGGGGAGCTGTTTTTT
>TRBV10-2|-|TRBJ2-1|-
CASEGAGSSYNEQFF
TGCGCCAGCGAGGGTGCGGGAAGCTCCTACAATGAGCAGTTCTTC
>TRBV4-2|few|TRBJ2-5|TRBD2
CASALGGSETQYF
TGTGCCAGCGCCCTGGGCGGGAGTGAGACCCAGTACTTC
>TRBV7-3|few|TRBJ2-3|-
CASSSDLPPGADTQYF
TGTGCCAGCAGCTCCGATCTCCCCCCCGGAGCAGATACGCAGTATTTT
>TRBV15|-|TRBJ2-4|-
CATSREGRNKNIQYF
TGTGCCACCAGCAGAGAAGGGAGGAACAAAAACATTCAGTACTTC
>TRBV7-9|-|TRBJ2-7|TRBD2
CASSLDSGMGQYF
TGTGCCAGCAGCTTAGATAGCGGGATGGGGCAGTACTTC
>TRBV1|-|TRBJ2-1|-
CTSSSGTTSNEQFF
TGCACCAGCAGCTCCGGGACTACGTCCAATGAGCAGTTCTTC
>TRBV18|few|TRBJ2-7|-
CASSPEAVLSYEQYF
TGTGCCAGCTCACCGGAGGCAGTCCTCTCCTACGAGCAGTACTTC
>TRBV20-1|few|TRBJ2-5|-
CSARAPLTVPETQYF
TGCAGTGCTAGGGCCCCCCTTACAGTTCCCGAGACCCAGTACTTC
>TRBV7-2|many|TRBJ2-5|-
CASSSRKTGETQYF
TGTGCCAGCAGCAGTCGAAAGACAGGAGAGACCCAGTACTTC
>TRBV5-1|few|TRBJ2-7|-
CASSLMMGGAGDEQYF
TGCGCCAGCAGCCTCATGATGGGCGGGGCGGGCGACGAGCAGTACTTC
>TRBV12-3/TRBV12-4|many|TRBJ1-2|TRBD1
CASTQQMTGGIFYGYTF
TGTGCCAGCACCCAACAAATGACAGGGGGAATATTCTATGGCTACACCTTC
>TRBV19|-|TRBJ2-5|TRBD2
CASSSSGSGTETQYF
TGTGCCAGTAGTAGTAGCGGGAGCGGGACAGAGACCCAGTACTTC
>TRBV12-3/TRBV12-4|-|TRBJ1-1|TRBD1
CASNQGRGLNTEAFF
TGTGCCAGCAACCAAGGAAGGGGGCTTAACACTGAAGCTTTCTTT
>TRBV9|few|TRBJ1-1|-
CASSVRDGEAFF
TGTGCCAGCAGCGTCCGGGACGGTGAAGCTTTCTTT
>TRBV24-1|-|TRBJ2-1|TRBD2
CATSEPPGRATYNEQFF
TGTGCCACCAGTGAGCCCCCGGGGAGGGCCACCTACAATGAGCAGTTCTTC
>TRBV27|-|TRBJ2-3|-
CASSAPGLATDTQYF
TGTGCCAGCAGTGCGCCGGGTCTCGCCACAGATACGCAGTATTTT
>TRBV4-1|few|TRBJ2-7|-
CASSQSWTAGSLYEQYF
TGCGCCAGCAGCCAATCTTGGACGGCGGGATCTCTCTACGAGCAGTACTTC
>TRBV29-1|-|TRBJ2-6|-
CSVGIGLSGANVLTF
TGCAGCGTAGGAATAGGATTGTCTGGGGCCAACGTCCTGACTTTC
>TRBV7-2|-|TRBJ2-7|-
CASTRGSGSSYEQYF
TGTGCCAGCACCCGGGGGAGCGGGTCTTCCTACGAGCAGTACTTC
>TRBV18|few|TRBJ2-7|-
CASSRPEQYF
TGTGCCAGCTCCAGACCTGAGCAGTACTTC
>TRBV7-2|few|TRBJ2-7|TRBD2
CASSFSGSGDYEQYF
TGTGCCAGCAGCTTTAGCGGGAGCGGGGATTACGAGCAGTACTTC
>TRBV5-1|-|TRBJ1-6|TRBD1
CASSGRTGDGSPLHF
TGCGCCAGCAGCGGACGGACAGGGGACGGTTCACCCCTCCACTTT
>TRBV11-2|few|TRBJ2-2|TRBD1
CASSLTGVGELFF
TGTGCCAGCAGCTTAACAGGGGTCGGGGAGCTGTTTTTT
>TRBV5-1|-|TRBJ1-3|-
CASSRAGLGERNTIYF
TGCGCCAGCAGCCGCGCCGGATTAGGCGAAAGAAACACCATATATTTT
>TRBV25-1|few|TRBJ2-5|-
CASSEWDGTQYF
TGTGCCAGCAGTGAATGGGACGGGACCCAGTACTTC
>TRBV11-2|-|TRBJ1-5|TRBD1
CASSSTSGTGNQPQHF
TGTGCCAGCAGCTCCACGTCCGGGACAGGGAATCAGCCCCAGCATTTT
>TRBV6-1|many|TRBJ2-3|-
CASRGAGLITDTQYF
TGTGCCAGCAGGGGGGCAGGTCTTATCACAGATACGCAGTATTTT
>TRBV5-1|few|TRBJ2-2|-
CASSFNPDSSNTGELFF
TGCGCCAGCAGCTTTAACCCGGACAGCTCGAACACCGGGGAGCTGTTTTTT
>TRBV29-1|few|TRBJ2-2|-
CSVTSSTANTGELFF
TGCAGCGTGACATCTAGTACGGCGAACACCGGGGAGCTGTTTTTT
>TRBV9|many|TRBJ2-3|-
CASSPRSETDTQYF
TGTGCCAGCAGCCCACGATCTGAGACAGATACGCAGTATTTT
>TRBV3-1|-|TRBJ1-4|-
CASSQVDRFEGEKLFF
TGTGCCAGCAGCCAGGTCGACAGGTTCGAGGGAGAAAAACTGTTTTTT
>TRBV7-3|-|TRBJ2-1|-
CASSPEGGTYNEQFF
TGTGCCAGCTCACCTGAGGGGGGGACCTACAATGAGCAGTTCTTC
>TRBV9|-|TRBJ2-2|TRBD2
CASSRGTSENTGELFF
TGTGCCAGCAGCCGCGGGACTAGCGAGAACACCGGGGAGCTGTTTTTT
>TRBV20-1|few|TRBJ1-1|TRBD1
CSARGGTGFFEAFF
TGCAGTGCTAGAGGCGGGACAGGGTTTTTTGAAGCTTTCTTT
>TRBV27|-|TRBJ2-2|TRBD2
CASSRSGRATGELFF
TGTGCCAGCAGTCGTAGCGGGAGGGCCACCGGGGAGCTGTTTTTT
>TRBV5-1|few|TRBJ2-7|-
CASRRWEGDYEQYF
TGCGCCAGCAGGAGATGGGAGGGGGACTACGAGCAGTACTTC
>TRBV24-1|many|TRBJ2-3|-
CATSDSWQDTQYF
TGTGCCACCAGTGATTCCTGGCAGGATACGCAGTATTTT
>TRBV20-1|few|TRBJ2-1|-
CSARDPRRGLDEQFF
TGCAGTGCTAGAGACCCGCGGCGGGGACTCGATGAGCAGTTCTTC
>TRBV29-1|few|TRBJ2-5|-
CSVEDQQGQETQYF
TGCAGCGTTGAAGATCAGCAGGGCCAAGAGACCCAGTACTTC
>TRBV6-1|-|TRBJ2-2|TRBD2
CASRGGLAGPLQELFF
TGTGCCAGCAGGGGGGGACTAGCAGGACCACTTCAGGAGCTGTTTTTT
>TRBV30|-|TRBJ2-3|TRBD2
CAGGLTDTQYF
TGCGCGGGAGGTCTAACAGATACGCAGTATTTT
>TRBV5-1|-|TRBJ2-1|-
CASSFASGSNEQFF
TGCGCCAGCAGCTTTGCCAGCGGAAGCAATGAGCAGTTCTTC